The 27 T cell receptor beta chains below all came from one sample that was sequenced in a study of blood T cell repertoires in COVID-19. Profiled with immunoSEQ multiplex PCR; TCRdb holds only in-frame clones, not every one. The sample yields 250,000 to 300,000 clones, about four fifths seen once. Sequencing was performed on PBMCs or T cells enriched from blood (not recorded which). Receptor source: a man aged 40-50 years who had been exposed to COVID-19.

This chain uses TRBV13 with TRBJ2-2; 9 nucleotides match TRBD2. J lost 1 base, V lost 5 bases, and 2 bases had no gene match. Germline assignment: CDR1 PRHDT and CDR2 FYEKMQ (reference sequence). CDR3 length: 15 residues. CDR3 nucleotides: TGTGCCAGCAGCCATAGCGGGGGGAACACCGGGGAGCTGTTTTTT. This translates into CASSHSGGNTGELFF.

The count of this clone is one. The CDR3 coding sequence is TGTGCCATCAGCCGGGACACCTACGAGCAGTACTTC. This translates into CAISRDTYEQYF. The rearrangement joins TRBV10-3 to TRBJ2-7; a possible D gene is TRBD1 (6 bases). CDR3 length: 12 residues. V gave up 6 bases and J gave up 2 bases, with 8 bases separating them. Germline CDR1 and CDR2: ENHRY and SYGVKD.

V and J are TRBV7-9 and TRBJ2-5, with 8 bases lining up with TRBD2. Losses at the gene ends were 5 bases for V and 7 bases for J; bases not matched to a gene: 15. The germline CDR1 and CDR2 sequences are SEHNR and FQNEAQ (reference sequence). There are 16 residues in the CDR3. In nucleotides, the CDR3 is TGTGCCAGCAGCAAGGGAGGCTCAGCGGCGGGGGGGACCCAGTACTTC. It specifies CASSKGGSAAGGTQYF.

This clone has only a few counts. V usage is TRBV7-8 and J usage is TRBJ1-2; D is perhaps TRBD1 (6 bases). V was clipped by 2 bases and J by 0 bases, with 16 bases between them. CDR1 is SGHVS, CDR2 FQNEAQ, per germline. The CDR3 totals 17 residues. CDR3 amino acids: CASSLTGRGRANYGYTF. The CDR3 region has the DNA TGTGCCAGCAGCTTAACCGGCAGGGGAAGGGCTAACTATGGCTACACCTTC.

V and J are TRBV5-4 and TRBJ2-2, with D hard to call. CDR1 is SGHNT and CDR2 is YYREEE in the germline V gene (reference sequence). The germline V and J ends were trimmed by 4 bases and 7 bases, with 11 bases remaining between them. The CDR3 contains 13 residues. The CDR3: CASSLPADGELFF. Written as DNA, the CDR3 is TGTGCCAGCAGCCTACCCGCGGACGGGGAGCTGTTTTTT.

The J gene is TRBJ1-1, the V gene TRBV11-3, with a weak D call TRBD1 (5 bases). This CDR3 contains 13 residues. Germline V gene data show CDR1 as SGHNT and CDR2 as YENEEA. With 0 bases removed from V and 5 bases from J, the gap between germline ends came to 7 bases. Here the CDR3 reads CASSLEGGTEAFF. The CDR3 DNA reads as TGTGCCAGCAGCTTAGAGGGGGGAACTGAAGCTTTCTTT.

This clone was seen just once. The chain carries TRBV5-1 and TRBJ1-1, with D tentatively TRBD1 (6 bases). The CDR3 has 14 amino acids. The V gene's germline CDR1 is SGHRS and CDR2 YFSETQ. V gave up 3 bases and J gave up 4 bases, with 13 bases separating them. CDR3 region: CASSSQTGSTEAFF. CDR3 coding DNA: TGCGCCAGCAGCTCACAAACAGGGAGCACTGAAGCTTTCTTT. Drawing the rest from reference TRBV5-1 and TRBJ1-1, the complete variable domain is KAGVTQTPRYLIKTRGQQVTLSCSPISGHRSVSWYQQTPGQGLQFLFEYFSETQRNKGNFPGRFSGRQFSNSRSEMNVSTLELGDSALYLCASSSQTGSTEAFFGQGTRLTVV.

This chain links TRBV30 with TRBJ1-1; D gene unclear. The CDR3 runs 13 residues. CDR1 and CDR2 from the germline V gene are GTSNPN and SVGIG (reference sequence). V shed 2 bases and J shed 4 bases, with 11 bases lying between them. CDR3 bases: TGTGCCTGGAGTAACCTCCGGGGCACTGAAGCTTTCTTT. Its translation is CAWSNLRGTEAFF.

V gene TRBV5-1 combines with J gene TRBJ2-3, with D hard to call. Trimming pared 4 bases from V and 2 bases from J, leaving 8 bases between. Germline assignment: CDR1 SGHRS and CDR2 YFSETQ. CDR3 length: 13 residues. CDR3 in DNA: TGCGCCAGCAGCGACACCACCACAGATACGCAGTATTTT. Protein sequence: CASSDTTTDTQYF.

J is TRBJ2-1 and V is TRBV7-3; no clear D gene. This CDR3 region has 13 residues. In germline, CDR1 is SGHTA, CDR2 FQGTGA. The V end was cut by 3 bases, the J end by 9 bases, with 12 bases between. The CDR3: CASSFGEDGEQFF. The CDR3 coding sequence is TGTGCCAGCAGCTTCGGAGAGGATGGTGAGCAGTTCTTC.

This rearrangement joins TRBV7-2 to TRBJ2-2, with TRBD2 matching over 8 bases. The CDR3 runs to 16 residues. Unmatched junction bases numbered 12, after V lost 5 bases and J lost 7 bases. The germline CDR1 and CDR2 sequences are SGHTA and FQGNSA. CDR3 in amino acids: CASSPIQREYIGELFF. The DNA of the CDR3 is TGTGCCAGCAGCCCCATCCAGCGGGAGTATATCGGGGAGCTGTTTTTT.

In DNA form, the CDR3 reads TGTGCCAGTAGTATGGCTGGAGAGACCCAGTACTTC. The encoded protein is CASSMAGETQYF. The chain is built from TRBV19 and TRBJ2-5; no reliable D call. Germline CDR1 and CDR2: LNHDA and SQIVND (reference sequence). V lost 3 bases and J lost 4, with 6 bases in between. The CDR3 has 12 residues.

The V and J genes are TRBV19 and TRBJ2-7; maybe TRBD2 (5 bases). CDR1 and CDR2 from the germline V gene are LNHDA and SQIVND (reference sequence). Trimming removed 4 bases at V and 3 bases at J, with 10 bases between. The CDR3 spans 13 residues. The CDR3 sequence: CASSSRGNYEQYF. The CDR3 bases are TGTGCCAGTAGTAGTCGGGGTAACTACGAGCAGTACTTC.

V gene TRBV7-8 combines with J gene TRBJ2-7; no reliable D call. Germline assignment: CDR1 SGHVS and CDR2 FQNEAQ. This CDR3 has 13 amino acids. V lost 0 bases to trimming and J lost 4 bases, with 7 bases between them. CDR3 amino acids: CASSLAQSYEQYF. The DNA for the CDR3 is TGTGCCAGCAGCTTAGCGCAGTCGTACGAGCAGTACTTC.

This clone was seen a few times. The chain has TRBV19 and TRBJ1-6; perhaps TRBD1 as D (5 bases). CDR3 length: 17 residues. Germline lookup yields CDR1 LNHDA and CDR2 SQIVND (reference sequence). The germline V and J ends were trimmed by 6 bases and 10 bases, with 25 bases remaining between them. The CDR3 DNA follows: TGTGCCAGTAGGACCCTGCGGGGGACTTGGGCCTCCTCACCCCTCCACTTT. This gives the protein CASRTLRGTWASSPLHF.

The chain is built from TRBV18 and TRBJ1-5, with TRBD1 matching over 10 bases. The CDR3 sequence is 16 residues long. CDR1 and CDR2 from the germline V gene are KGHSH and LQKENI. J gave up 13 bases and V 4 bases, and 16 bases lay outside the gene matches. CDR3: CASSRLEGQGTLPQHF. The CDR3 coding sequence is TGTGCCAGCTCACGACTTGAGGGACAGGGGACGTTACCACAGCATTTT.

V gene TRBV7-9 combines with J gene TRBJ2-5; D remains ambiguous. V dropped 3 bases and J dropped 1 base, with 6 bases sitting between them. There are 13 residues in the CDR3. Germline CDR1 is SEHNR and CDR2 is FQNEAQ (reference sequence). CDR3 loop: CASSFTAQETQYF. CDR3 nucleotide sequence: TGTGCCAGCAGCTTCACAGCCCAAGAGACCCAGTACTTC.

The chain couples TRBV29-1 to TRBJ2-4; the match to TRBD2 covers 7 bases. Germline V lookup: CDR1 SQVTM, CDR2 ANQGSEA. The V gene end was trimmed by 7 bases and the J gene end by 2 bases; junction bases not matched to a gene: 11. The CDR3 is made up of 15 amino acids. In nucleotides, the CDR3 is TGCAGCGCCAGGACTAGTGATGTGCCCAAAAACATTCAGTACTTC. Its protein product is CSARTSDVPKNIQYF.

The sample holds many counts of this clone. CDR3 sequence: CASSVGVGDEQFF. The CDR3 coding sequence is TGTGCCAGCAGCGTAGGGGTTGGAGATGAGCAGTTCTTC. The chain links TRBV9 to TRBJ2-1; D unresolved. V lost 0 bases, J lost 8 bases, and 9 bases lay in between. Germline V gives CDR1 SGDLS, CDR2 YYNGEE. The CDR3 extends over 13 amino acids. Combining the CDR3 with reference TRBV9 and TRBJ2-1 gives the whole variable domain DSGVTQTPKHLITATGQRVTLRCSPRSGDLSVYWYQQSLDQGLQFLIQYYNGEERAKGNILERFSAQQFPDLHSELNLSSLELGDSALYFCASSVGVGDEQFFGPGTRLTVL.

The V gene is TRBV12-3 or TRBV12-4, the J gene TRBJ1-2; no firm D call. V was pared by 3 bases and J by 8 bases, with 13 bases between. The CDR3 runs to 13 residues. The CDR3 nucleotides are TGTGCCAGCAGTTTGGGCAGGTTGTTCGGCTACACCTTC. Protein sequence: CASSLGRLFGYTF.

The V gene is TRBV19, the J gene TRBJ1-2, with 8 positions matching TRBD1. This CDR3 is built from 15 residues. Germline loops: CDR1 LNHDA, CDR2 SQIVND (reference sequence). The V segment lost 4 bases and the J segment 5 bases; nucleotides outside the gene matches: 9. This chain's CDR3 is CASSKGQGFLYGYTF. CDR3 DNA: TGTGCCAGTAGTAAAGGACAGGGATTCCTTTATGGCTACACCTTC.

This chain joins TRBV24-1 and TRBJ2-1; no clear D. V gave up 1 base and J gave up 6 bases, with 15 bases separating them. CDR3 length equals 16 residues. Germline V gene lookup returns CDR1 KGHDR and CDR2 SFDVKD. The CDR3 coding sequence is TGTGCCACCAGTGATTTTGGGCGTGTTATGGTCAATGAGCAGTTCTTC. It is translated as CATSDFGRVMVNEQFF.

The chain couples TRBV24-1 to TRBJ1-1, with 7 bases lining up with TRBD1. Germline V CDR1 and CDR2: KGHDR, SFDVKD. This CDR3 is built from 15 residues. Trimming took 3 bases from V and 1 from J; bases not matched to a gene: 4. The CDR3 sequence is CATSDTRQGNTEAFF. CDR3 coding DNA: TGTGCCACCAGTGATACACGACAGGGGAACACTGAAGCTTTCTTT.

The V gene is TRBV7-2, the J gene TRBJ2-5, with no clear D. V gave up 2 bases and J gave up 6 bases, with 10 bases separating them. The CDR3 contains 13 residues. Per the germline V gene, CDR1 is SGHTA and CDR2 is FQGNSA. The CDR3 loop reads CASSLLDRQTQYF. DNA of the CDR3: TGTGCCAGCAGCTTACTAGATCGGCAGACCCAGTACTTC. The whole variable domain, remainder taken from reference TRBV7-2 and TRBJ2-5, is GAGVSQSPSNKVTEKGKDVELRCDPISGHTALYWYRQSLGQGLEFLIYFQGNSAPDKSGLPSDRFSAERTGGSVSTLTIQRTQQEDSAVYLCASSLLDRQTQYFGPGTRLLVL.

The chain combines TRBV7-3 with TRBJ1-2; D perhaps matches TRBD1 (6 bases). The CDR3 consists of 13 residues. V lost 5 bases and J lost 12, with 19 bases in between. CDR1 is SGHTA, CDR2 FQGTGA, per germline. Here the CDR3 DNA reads TGTGCCAGCAGCCCCTTTAGCGGGGGGCCTCACACCTTC. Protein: CASSPFSGGPHTF.

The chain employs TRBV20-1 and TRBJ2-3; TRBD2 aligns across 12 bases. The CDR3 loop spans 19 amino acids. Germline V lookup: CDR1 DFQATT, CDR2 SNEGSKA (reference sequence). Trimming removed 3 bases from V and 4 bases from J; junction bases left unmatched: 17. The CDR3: CSASRAGGRLAGVPDTQYF. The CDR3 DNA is TGCAGTGCTAGTAGGGCGGGGGGCCGACTAGCGGGAGTCCCAGATACGCAGTATTTT.

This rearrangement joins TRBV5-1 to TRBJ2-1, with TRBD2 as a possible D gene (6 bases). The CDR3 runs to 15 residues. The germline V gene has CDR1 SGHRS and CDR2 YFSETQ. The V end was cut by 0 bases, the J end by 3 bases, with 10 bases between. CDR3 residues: CASSLAAGYYNEQFF. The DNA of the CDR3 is TGCGCCAGCAGCTTGGCGGCGGGATACTACAATGAGCAGTTCTTC.